The rows below give T cell receptor beta chains drawn from one sample of a study of blood T cell repertoires in COVID-19. TCRdb's table, derived via immunoSEQ multiplex PCR, lists solely in-frame clones and lacks some. There are about 210,000 clones in the sample; under 90% occur only once, and 8% to 11% lies in the top ten. The sequenced material came from peripheral blood. These TCRs come from an elderly woman with COVID-19, enrolled during active disease. Both conserved end residues are part of each CDR3. The D gene is left open where the match is weak. Clone sizes are given selectively: once, few, many, or a class where the clone is expanded.

j_call | v_call | cdr3_length | d_call | clone_size | cdr3_aa | cdr3_nt
TRBJ1-5 | TRBV29-1 | 16 | TRBD1 | . | CSVQWGQSGSNQPQHF | TGCAGCGTTCAATGGGGACAGTCCGGGAGCAATCAGCCCCAGCATTTT
TRBJ1-3 | TRBV6-1 | 18 | . | . | CASSEVGLGGDSGNTIYF | TGTGCCAGCAGTGAAGTGGGTCTAGGTGGTGATTCTGGAAACACCATATATTTT
TRBJ1-2 | TRBV4-2 | 15 | TRBD1 | . | CASSPDRAGDYGYTF | TGTGCCAGCAGCCCGGACAGGGCGGGGGACTATGGCTACACCTTC
TRBJ1-1 | TRBV6-5 | 12 | TRBD1 | . | CASSRRGTEAFF | TGTGCCAGCAGTCGCAGGGGGACTGAAGCTTTCTTT
TRBJ2-5 | TRBV3-1/TRBV3-2 | 12 | TRBD1 | . | CASRQGAETQYF | TGTGCCAGCAGACAGGGGGCAGAGACCCAGTACTTC
TRBJ2-2 | TRBV19 | 17 | TRBD2 | . | CASSKGASGGNTGELFF | TGTGCCAGTAGTAAAGGTGCTAGCGGGGGAAACACCGGGGAGCTGTTTTTT
TRBJ2-3 | TRBV20-1 | 11 | TRBD2 | . | CSASRGDTQYF | TGCAGTGCCTCGCGGGGGGATACGCAGTATTTT
TRBJ2-2 | TRBV24-1 | 16 | . | . | CATSDLGQGWTGELFF | TGTGCCACCAGTGATTTAGGGCAGGGCTGGACCGGGGAGCTGTTTTTT
TRBJ1-4 | TRBV6-6 | 11 | . | . | CASYQGEKLFF | TGTGCCAGCTACCAGGGGGAAAAACTGTTTTTT
TRBJ2-5 | TRBV11-3 | 17 | TRBD2 | once | CASSENGRGGAQETQYF | TGTGCCAGCAGCGAAAATGGTCGCGGGGGGGCCCAAGAGACCCAGTACTTC
TRBJ2-5 | TRBV19 | 14 | TRBD1 | . | CASTSTGWGETQYF | TGTGCCAGTACCTCGACAGGGTGGGGAGAGACCCAGTACTTC
TRBJ2-2 | TRBV5-5 | 15 | TRBD1 | . | CASSWEQGVPGELFF | TGTGCCAGCAGCTGGGAGCAGGGGGTCCCCGGGGAGCTGTTTTTT
TRBJ1-4 | TRBV4-1 | 15 | TRBD1 | . | CASSHGRDRYEKLFF | TGCGCCAGCAGCCACGGCCGGGACAGATATGAAAAACTGTTTTTT
TRBJ1-1 | TRBV5-1 | 15 | . | . | CASSYLGGGDTEAFF | TGCGCCAGCAGCTATCTAGGGGGAGGGGACACTGAAGCTTTCTTT
TRBJ2-2 | TRBV11-3 | 16 | . | . | CASSSGRGINTGELFF | TGTGCCAGCAGCTCGGGCCGAGGGATAAACACCGGGGAGCTGTTTTTT
TRBJ1-5 | TRBV5-1 | 15 | . | . | CASSPNTGPNQPQHF | TGCGCCAGCAGCCCTAACACAGGGCCCAATCAGCCCCAGCATTTT
TRBJ2-5 | TRBV5-4 | 17 | TRBD1 | . | CASSLGVTGTEQETQYF | TGTGCCAGCAGCTTGGGCGTGACCGGGACAGAACAAGAGACCCAGTACTTC
TRBJ1-2 | TRBV9 | 16 | TRBD1 | . | CASSITHRGSSYGYTF | TGTGCCAGCAGCATCACGCACAGGGGATCCTCCTATGGCTACACCTTC
TRBJ1-2 | TRBV7-2 | 14 | TRBD1 | . | CASSLGPGGYGYTF | TGTGCCAGCAGCTTAGGACCAGGGGGCTATGGCTACACCTTC
TRBJ1-2 | TRBV18 | 17 | TRBD1 | . | CASSPGQRTQSLYGYTF | TGTGCCAGCTCACCGGGACAGCGGACCCAAAGCCTCTATGGCTACACCTTC
TRBJ2-3 | TRBV5-4 | 14 | . | . | CASSITGMTDTQYF | TGTGCCAGCAGCATCACAGGGATGACAGATACGCAGTATTTT
TRBJ1-1 | TRBV10-3 | 16 | . | . | CAISESSGGSNAEAFF | TGTGCCATCAGTGAGTCATCGGGGGGTAGTAACGCTGAAGCTTTCTTT
TRBJ1-4 | TRBV30 | 16 | . | . | CAWRYSGGAINEKLFF | TGTGCCTGGAGATACAGCGGGGGGGCCATTAATGAAAAACTGTTTTTT
TRBJ1-3 | TRBV19 | 15 | TRBD1 | once | CASISGQMPGNTIYF | TGTGCCAGTATCTCGGGACAGATGCCTGGAAACACCATATATTTT
TRBJ2-5 | TRBV18 | 16 | TRBD2 | . | CASSLLAAGVQETQYF | TGTGCCAGCTCACTGTTGGCAGCGGGGGTACAAGAGACCCAGTACTTC
TRBJ2-3 | TRBV3-1/TRBV3-2 | 17 | TRBD1 | . | CASSQGYGTGFEDTQYF | TGTGCCAGCAGCCAAGGGTACGGGACAGGGTTCGAAGATACGCAGTATTTT
TRBJ1-6 | TRBV28 | 14 | TRBD1 | . | CASRGTARNSPLHF | TGTGCCAGCAGAGGGACAGCGAGAAATTCACCCCTCCACTTT
TRBJ1-2 | TRBV20-1 | 11 | . | . | CSANPNEGYTF | TGCAGTGCTAACCCGAACGAGGGCTACACCTTC
TRBJ1-2 | TRBV19 | 12 | . | few | CASQAVNYGYTF | TGTGCCAGCCAGGCCGTTAACTATGGCTACACCTTC
TRBJ1-3 | TRBV11-2 | 16 | . | . | CASSVLLVLTGNTIYF | TGTGCCAGCAGCGTACTATTGGTGCTTACTGGAAACACCATATATTTT
TRBJ2-2 | TRBV5-5 | 16 | TRBD2 | . | CASRGTSGGSTGELFF | TGTGCCAGCAGGGGGACTAGCGGGGGTTCCACCGGGGAGCTGTTTTTT
TRBJ2-1 | TRBV29-1 | 15 | . | . | CSVERPPRSYNEQFF | TGCAGCGTTGAGAGGCCCCCCCGCTCCTACAATGAGCAGTTCTTC
TRBJ1-1 | TRBV3-1/TRBV3-2 | 13 | . | . | CASSQGGFTEAFF | TGTGCCAGCAGCCAAGGCGGGTTCACTGAAGCTTTCTTT
TRBJ1-3 | TRBV3-1/TRBV3-2 | 17 | TRBD1 | once | CASSQGRTGGPGNTIYF | TGTGCCAGCAGCCAAGGAAGGACAGGGGGCCCGGGAAACACCATATATTTT
TRBJ1-4 | TRBV3-1/TRBV3-2 | 14 | . | . | CASRSGMGGEKLFF | TGTGCCAGCAGGAGTGGGATGGGGGGTGAAAAACTGTTTTTT
TRBJ1-3 | TRBV6-5 | 15 | TRBD1 | . | CASSRTGATGNTIYF | TGTGCCAGCAGTCGGACAGGGGCAACTGGAAACACCATATATTTT
TRBJ1-2 | TRBV11-2 | 15 | . | once | CASSLALVGGYGYTF | TGTGCCAGCAGCTTAGCCTTAGTAGGGGGCTATGGCTACACCTTC